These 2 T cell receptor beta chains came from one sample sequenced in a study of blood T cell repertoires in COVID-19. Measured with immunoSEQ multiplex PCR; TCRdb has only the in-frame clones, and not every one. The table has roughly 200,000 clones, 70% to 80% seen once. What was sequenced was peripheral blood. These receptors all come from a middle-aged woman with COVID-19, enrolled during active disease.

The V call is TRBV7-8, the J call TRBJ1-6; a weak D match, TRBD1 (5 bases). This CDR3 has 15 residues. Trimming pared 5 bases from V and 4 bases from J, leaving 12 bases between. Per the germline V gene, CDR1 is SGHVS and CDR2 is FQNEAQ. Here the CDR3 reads CASSTPTDYNSPLHF. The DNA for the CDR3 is TGTGCCAGCAGCACTCCGACAGATTATAATTCACCCCTCCACTTT.

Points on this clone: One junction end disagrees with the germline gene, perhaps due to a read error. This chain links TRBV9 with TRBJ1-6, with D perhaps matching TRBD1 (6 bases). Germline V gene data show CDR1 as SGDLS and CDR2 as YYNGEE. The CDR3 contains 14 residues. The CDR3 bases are TGTGCCAGCAAAAAAGAACAGGGAACTTCACCCCTCTACTTT. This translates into CASKKEQGTSPLYF.